A single sample is the source of the 30 T cell receptor beta chains below, sequenced in a study of CD8 T cells in ankylosing spondylitis. MiXCR was run by TCRdb on the 5' RACE reads, yielding one entry per CDR3 protein. The profile shows 90,000 to 100,000 distinct CDR3 sequences, about 8.3% of them singletons. Sequenced sample: blood, either unsorted or a sorted T cell fraction (not recorded which). The receptors shown here come from a male donor with ankylosing spondylitis or in good health (not recorded which).

This clonotype showed up many times. The CDR3 DNA is TGCGCCAGCAGCCAAGATCCAGGTCCCAAAGAGACCCAGTACTTC. Translation: CASSQDPGPKETQYF. The chain couples TRBV4-3 to TRBJ2-5; no clear D gene. Germline-derived CDR1 and CDR2 are LGHNA and YSLEER. CDR3 size: 15 residues. The V and J ends lost 0 bases and 3 bases respectively, with 11 bases between them.

A few counts support this clonotype. V gene TRBV7-9 combines with J gene TRBJ2-2; 8 bases are a match to TRBD1. The germline V gene has CDR1 SEHNR and CDR2 FQNEAQ (reference sequence). Trimming removed 5 bases from V and 6 bases from J; junction bases left unmatched: 5. CDR3 length: 14 amino acids. The CDR3 region has the DNA TGTGCCAGCAGCGCTCGACAGGGGCCCGGGGAGCTGTTTTTT. This translates into CASSARQGPGELFF.

Remarks on this clonotype: Since a much larger clone is just one base distant, this may be a read error. The gene calls are TRBV7-6 and TRBJ1-2; 9 bases fit TRBD1. The ends lost 4 bases at V and 4 bases at J; junction bases unmatched: 7. This CDR3 has 15 residues. CDR1 is SGHVS, CDR2 FNYEAQ, per germline. CDR3 sequence: CASSSPPTGGYGYTF. The CDR3, as DNA: TGTGCCAGCAGCTCCCCACCGACAGGGGGCTATGGCTACACCTTC.

This clonotype appeared many times. This chain links TRBV29-1 with TRBJ2-3; D ambiguous. The CDR3 runs 11 residues. V was trimmed by 2 bases and J by 6 bases, leaving 6 bases between them. Germline loops: CDR1 SQVTM, CDR2 ANQGSEA. CDR3 sequence: CSVENMDTQYF. The CDR3 DNA is TGCAGCGTTGAAAACATGGATACGCAGTATTTT.

For this clonotype: This may be a read error, as it is one base from a much larger clone. This chain uses TRBV2 with TRBJ1-4; a weak D match, TRBD1 (6 bases). Deletions cut 8 bases from V and 5 bases from J, with 15 bases between. CDR1 and CDR2 (germline): SNHLY, FYNNEI. The CDR3 spans 14 residues. The CDR3 DNA sequence: TGTGCCAGCGGTGGTAGGACAGAGAATGAAAAACTGTTTTTT. As protein: CASGGRTENEKLFF.

This clonotype was counted only a few times. V usage is TRBV12-3 or TRBV12-4 and J usage is TRBJ2-3; 8 nucleotides line up with TRBD1. This CDR3 is built from 14 residues. The trim removed 7 bases at V and 8 bases at J, leaving 11 bases unmatched. The CDR3 protein is CASTPGGAGGTQYF. The CDR3 DNA sequence: TGTGCCAGCACCCCAGGGGGCGCAGGGGGTACGCAGTATTTT.

Many counts were recorded for this clonotype. This CDR3 reads CSASNSPNTGELFF. In nucleotides, the CDR3 is TGCAGTGCTAGTAACAGCCCGAACACCGGGGAGCTGTTTTTT. The chain has TRBV20-1 and TRBJ2-2; D is unresolved. Germline V gives CDR1 DFQATT, CDR2 SNEGSKA (reference sequence). This CDR3 spans 14 amino acids. V was cut by 3 bases and J by 0 bases, with 8 bases left in between.

Many counts were recorded for this clonotype. The V and J genes are TRBV20-1 and TRBJ2-3, with a tentative D call TRBD1 (6 bases). Germline V lookup: CDR1 DFQATT, CDR2 SNEGSKA (reference sequence). With 6 bases removed from V and 0 bases from J, the gap between germline ends came to 22 bases. The CDR3 totals 17 residues. The CDR3 spells CSASQGTPTPSTDTQYF. The DNA of the CDR3 is TGCAGTGCCTCGCAGGGGACCCCTACCCCAAGCACAGATACGCAGTATTTT.

This clonotype occurred a few times. The gene calls are TRBV9 and TRBJ1-2; unclear D gene. From germline, CDR1 is SGDLS and CDR2 YYNGEE. This CDR3 has 13 residues. With 0 bases removed from V and 7 bases from J, the gap between germline ends came to 10 bases. DNA for the CDR3: TGTGCCAGCAGCGTAGGAGTCGCTAGTGGCTACACCTTC. Amino acids: CASSVGVASGYTF. The variable domain in full, with the rest retrieved from reference TRBV9 and TRBJ1-2, is DSGVTQTPKHLITATGQRVTLRCSPRSGDLSVYWYQQSLDQGLQFLIQYYNGEERAKGNILERFSAQQFPDLHSELNLSSLELGDSALYFCASSVGVASGYTFGSGTRLTVV.

This clonotype came up many times. The DNA for the CDR3 is TGTGCCAGCACCTTGGGAGGGGCCGGCACAGATACGCAGTATTTT. This sequence encodes CASTLGGAGTDTQYF. The chain employs TRBV7-2 and TRBJ2-3; TRBD2 matches 7 bases. J gave up 1 base and V 7 bases, and 8 bases lay outside the gene matches. The CDR3 spans 15 residues. CDR1 and CDR2 from the germline V gene are SGHTA and FQGNSA.

This clonotype showed up many times. V gene TRBV25-1 combines with J gene TRBJ2-1; tentatively, D is TRBD1 (5 bases). The CDR3 has 12 residues. Per germline, CDR1 MGHDK and CDR2 SYGVNS. The V and J ends lost 2 bases and 7 bases respectively, with 6 bases between them. The CDR3 bases are TGTGCCAGCAGTGAACAGGGAAATGAGCAGTTCTTC. It yields the protein CASSEQGNEQFF. The complete variable domain, with remaining parts taken from reference TRBV25-1 and TRBJ2-1, reads EADIYQTPRYLVIGTGKKITLECSQTMGHDKMYWYQQDPGMELHLIHYSYGVNSTEKGDLSSESTVSRIRTEHFPLTLESARPSHTSQYLCASSEQGNEQFFGPGTRLTVL.

This clonotype showed up many times. The V call is TRBV5-4, the J call TRBJ1-2; tentatively, D is TRBD1 (5 bases). Germline CDR1 SGHNT, CDR2 YYREEE (reference sequence). The CDR3 extends over 13 amino acids. Trimming pared 2 bases from V and 8 bases from J, leaving 13 bases between. The CDR3 DNA reads as TGTGCCAGCAGCTTTTGGCAGGGAGAAGGCTACACCTTC. Its protein is CASSFWQGEGYTF.

This clonotype was recorded at least ten times. The chain couples TRBV4-3 to TRBJ2-7, with TRBD1 matching over 8 bases. The CDR3 runs to 15 residues. J lost 3 bases, V lost 1 base, and 5 bases had no gene match. Germline CDR1 is LGHNA and CDR2 is YSLEER. CDR3 amino acids: CASSQGTGLGYEQYF. CDR3 bases: TGCGCCAGCAGCCAAGGGACAGGGTTGGGCTACGAGCAGTACTTC.

This chain links TRBV4-2 with TRBJ1-1; TRBD1 is a possible D gene (5 bases). This CDR3 is 14 amino acids long. Germline V lookup: CDR1 LGHNA, CDR2 YNFKEQ. V gave up 5 bases and J gave up 7 bases, with 17 bases separating them. The CDR3: CASSTQGLLREAFF. In nucleotides, the CDR3 is TGTGCCAGCAGCACCCAGGGCCTGCTCCGTGAAGCTTTCTTT.

At least ten counts were recorded for this clonotype. V gene TRBV5-1 combines with J gene TRBJ1-1, with 7 bases identical to TRBD1. Germline V gene lookup returns CDR1 SGHRS and CDR2 YFSETQ. This CDR3 spans 14 amino acids. The trim removed 2 bases at V and 3 bases at J, leaving 4 bases unmatched. The CDR3 coding sequence is TGCGCCAGCAGCTTACAGGGGTTGGACACTGAAGCTTTCTTT. Protein: CASSLQGLDTEAFF. The full variable domain, with the rest looked up from reference TRBV5-1 and TRBJ1-1, is KAGVTQTPRYLIKTRGQQVTLSCSPISGHRSVSWYQQTPGQGLQFLFEYFSETQRNKGNFPGRFSGRQFSNSRSEMNVSTLELGDSALYLCASSLQGLDTEAFFGQGTRLTVV.

This clonotype was detected ten times or more. The chain has TRBV7-8 and TRBJ1-5; D may be TRBD1 (6 bases). The length of the CDR3 is 16 residues. Trimming shortened V by 0 bases and J by 5 bases, and 14 bases separated the two germline ends. Germline V gene sequence: CDR1 SGHVS, CDR2 FQNEAQ. The CDR3 DNA reads TGTGCCAGCAGCTTAGCCGGGACACCGGACTATCAGCCCCAGCATTTT. Residues: CASSLAGTPDYQPQHF. Based on the CDR3 plus reference TRBV7-8 and TRBJ1-5, the full variable domain is GAGVSQSPRYKVAKRGQDVALRCDPISGHVSLFWYQQALGQGPEFLTYFQNEAQLDKSGLPSDRFFAERPEGSVSTLKIQRTQQEDSAVYLCASSLAGTPDYQPQHFGDGTRLSIL.

This clonotype has at least ten counts. This chain links TRBV5-6 with TRBJ1-5, with D unclear. Germline values: CDR1 SGHDT, CDR2 YYEEEE. This CDR3 is built from 13 residues. V was trimmed by 1 base and J by 4 bases, leaving 6 bases between them. The chain's CDR3 is CASSLFPNQPQHF. CDR3 coding DNA: TGTGCCAGCAGCTTGTTCCCGAATCAGCCCCAGCATTTT.

This clonotype was counted many times. A much larger clone lies a single base off, so this may be a read error. V gene TRBV20-1 combines with J gene TRBJ1-5; 7 bases fit TRBD1. The CDR3 is made up of 15 amino acids. Germline CDR1 reads DFQATT; CDR2 reads SNEGSKA (reference sequence). The V segment lost 3 bases and the J segment 4 bases; nucleotides outside the gene matches: 9. The CDR3 DNA is TGCAGTGCTAGGGGCCCCGGGACAGTGAATCAGCCCCAGCATTTT. Its translation is CSARGPGTVNQPQHF.

The sample holds a few counts of this clonotype. This chain links TRBV6-5 with TRBJ1-5; D not resolved. Between the trimmed V and J ends, which lost 3 bases and 4 bases, there was a span of 10 bases. The CDR3 runs 14 residues. Germline lookup yields CDR1 MNHEY and CDR2 SVGAGI. CDR3 bases: TGTGCCAGCAGTTATCCAGAGCTAAATCAGCCCCAGCATTTT. It encodes CASSYPELNQPQHF.

This clonotype was counted ten times or more. This chain uses TRBV19 with TRBJ1-5; D gene unclear. The germline V and J ends were trimmed by 2 bases and 4 bases, with 12 bases remaining between them. The length of the CDR3 is 15 residues. Germline CDR1 and CDR2: LNHDA and SQIVND (reference sequence). DNA of the CDR3: TGTGCCAGTAGTATAACCGGGCCTACGAATCAGCCCCAGCATTTT. It encodes CASSITGPTNQPQHF.

This clonotype was seen many times. This chain links TRBV20-1 with TRBJ1-1; D gene ambiguous. Germline V gene data show CDR1 as DFQATT and CDR2 as SNEGSKA (reference sequence). The ends were cut back, 4 bases at V and 1 base at J, with 10 bases in the middle. The CDR3 loop spans 13 amino acids. CDR3: CSAIRAPNTEAFF. The CDR3 DNA reads TGCAGTGCTATCCGGGCTCCGAACACTGAAGCTTTCTTT.

This clonotype has ten or more counts. The chain is built from TRBV7-2 and TRBJ2-1; no clear D. CDR3 length: 17 residues. Germline CDR1 and CDR2: SGHTA and FQGNSA. With 5 bases removed from V and 5 bases from J, the gap between germline ends came to 22 bases. CDR3 amino acids: CASSPKFGVPINNEQFF. The CDR3 coding sequence is TGTGCCAGCAGCCCTAAGTTTGGGGTCCCCATAAACAATGAGCAGTTCTTC.

In its sample, this clonotype was seen a few times. The chain links TRBV23-1 to TRBJ1-4, with no clear D. TRBV23-1 is an open reading frame whose function is uncertain. The CDR3 is made up of 15 amino acids. The germline V and J ends were trimmed by 0 bases and 3 bases, with 8 bases remaining between them. CDR3 loop: CASSQSRGPNEKLFF. DNA for the CDR3: TGCGCCAGCAGTCAATCACGGGGTCCTAATGAAAAACTGTTTTTT.

There are a few counts of this clonotype. The J gene is TRBJ2-3, the V gene TRBV20-1, with D unclear. Germline lookup yields CDR1 DFQATT and CDR2 SNEGSKA (reference sequence). The V end lost 0 bases, the J end lost 9 bases, and 16 bases lay between the germline ends. The CDR3 has 14 residues. The CDR3 protein is CSARDGPGAKTQYF. DNA of the CDR3: TGCAGTGCTAGAGATGGGCCCGGCGCAAAAACGCAGTATTTT.

This clonotype was seen repeatedly, ten times or more. The chain couples TRBV3-1 to TRBJ2-5; D gene ambiguous. Germline loops: CDR1 LGHDT, CDR2 YNNKEL (reference sequence). CDR3 length: 15 residues. The V gene lost 0 bases and the J gene lost 5 bases, with 13 bases spanning the gap. For the CDR3, the DNA is TGTGCCAGCAGCCAAGATCGGTATCCCAGGGAGACCCAGTACTTC. Translation: CASSQDRYPRETQYF.

The CDR3 bases are TGTGCCAGCAGCTTATCGGGTAGCGGCTACCAAGAGACCCAGTACTTC. Protein: CASSLSGSGYQETQYF. The rearrangement uses TRBV11-2 and TRBJ2-5; D may be TRBD2 (6 bases). The CDR3 sequence is 16 residues long. Trimming removed 2 bases from V and 0 bases from J, with 13 bases in between. Germline CDR1 reads SGHAT; CDR2 reads FQNNGV.

The V and J genes are TRBV5-5 and TRBJ2-3, with D possibly matching TRBD1 (5 bases). This CDR3 contains 14 residues. V lost 5 bases, J lost 0 bases, and 10 bases lay in between. Germline V gives CDR1 SGHKS, CDR2 YYEKEE (reference sequence). CDR3 nucleotide sequence: TGTGCCAGCAGGGCGGCAGGGAGCACAGATACGCAGTATTTT. It encodes CASRAAGSTDTQYF.

This rearrangement joins TRBV11-1 to TRBJ2-2, with TRBD2 identical over 9 bases. Germline V gene sequence: CDR1 SGHAT, CDR2 FQDESV (reference sequence). V lost 9 bases, J lost 5 bases, and 16 bases stayed unmatched. The CDR3 runs 17 residues. The CDR3 DNA reads TGTGCCAGGGGCCCCGGGCTAGCGGGATGGGAAACCGGGGAGCTGTTTTTT. Protein: CARGPGLAGWETGELFF.

This clonotype was counted many times. V gene TRBV4-3 combines with J gene TRBJ2-2; TRBD1 matches at 7 bases. From germline, CDR1 is LGHNA and CDR2 YSLEER. Trimming cost V 2 bases and J 1 base; bases outside gene matches: 7. The CDR3 has 17 amino acids. CDR3 in amino acids: CASSQSLRTGNTGELFF. In DNA, the CDR3 is TGCGCCAGCAGCCAATCCCTTCGGACAGGGAACACCGGGGAGCTGTTTTTT.

This clonotype came up many times. The V gene is TRBV20-1, the J gene TRBJ2-7; 10 bases line up with TRBD1. The CDR3 spans 14 residues. The germline gives CDR1 DFQATT, CDR2 SNEGSKA (reference sequence). Trimming cost V 2 bases and J 0 bases; bases outside gene matches: 1. CDR3 in amino acids: CSARWDRGSYEQYF. The CDR3 DNA follows: TGCAGTGCTAGATGGGACAGGGGCTCCTACGAGCAGTACTTC.